The rows below give T cell receptor beta chains drawn from one sample of a study of CXCR3-negative and CXCR3-positive naive CD8 T cells. TCRdb reprocessed the 5' RACE reads; each CDR3 protein has one entry and no DNA is given. The specimen's table records roughly 48,000 distinct CDR3 sequences. The material sequenced was memory CD8+ T cells from blood. The receptors were sampled from a human donor in good health. Some clones in this sample may be carry-over from other donors' samples. Both conserved end residues are part of each CDR3.

v_gene: TRBV11-2
j_gene: TRBJ2-3
CDR3aa: CASSLDPGTGRSDTQYF

v_gene: TRBV12-3/TRBV12-4
j_gene: TRBJ1-3
CDR3aa: CASSLTVGGSGNTIYF

v_gene: TRBV28
j_gene: TRBJ2-7
CDR3aa: CASSPRVRFEQYF

v_gene: TRBV27
j_gene: TRBJ2-7
CDR3aa: CASSLSRRHEQYF

v_gene: TRBV29-1
j_gene: TRBJ2-7
CDR3aa: CSVELGQASYEQYF

v_gene: TRBV14
j_gene: TRBJ2-3
CDR3aa: CASSPLGAGKVLVGDTQYF

v_gene: TRBV20-1
j_gene: TRBJ1-5
CDR3aa: CSARYRQGESQPQHF

v_gene: TRBV13
j_gene: TRBJ2-1
CDR3aa: CASSLPGQYNEQFF

v_gene: TRBV29-1
j_gene: TRBJ2-5
CDR3aa: CSALAPGSNKETQYF

v_gene: TRBV27
j_gene: TRBJ2-2
CDR3aa: CASSEQYANTGELFF

v_gene: TRBV13
j_gene: TRBJ1-1
CDR3aa: CASSLRGVMNTEAFF

v_gene: TRBV29-1
j_gene: TRBJ1-1
CDR3aa: CSVVTSMNTEAFF

v_gene: TRBV20-1
j_gene: TRBJ2-1
CDR3aa: CSARDVRTEKEEQFF

v_gene: TRBV20-1
j_gene: TRBJ1-1
CDR3aa: CSARTGDTEAFF

v_gene: TRBV28
j_gene: TRBJ2-1
CDR3aa: CASSLGPSGGFEQFF

v_gene: TRBV20-1
j_gene: TRBJ2-5
CDR3aa: CSARQGQERETQYF

v_gene: TRBV6-2/TRBV6-3
j_gene: TRBJ2-7
CDR3aa: CASSSYLAEPSYEQYF

v_gene: TRBV5-1
j_gene: TRBJ2-7
CDR3aa: CASSLAGTGGSEEQYF

v_gene: TRBV2
j_gene: TRBJ2-5
CDR3aa: CASTRDRGKETQYF

v_gene: TRBV13
j_gene: TRBJ2-3
CDR3aa: CASSLEASGTDTQYF